This TCR beta chain was sequenced in a study of PD-L1 blockade in urothelial cancer. Study details: Median T cell yield from blood was about 150,000.

Trimming left V 6 bases short and J 2 bases short, with 10 bases between. Per the germline V gene, CDR1 is MNHEY and CDR2 is SVGAGI. The CDR3 has 13 amino acids. In regard to this clone: As yet, its antigen is unknown.

Study-wide results and limits: Blood clones associated with the tumor expanded more at 3 weeks in durable-benefit patients.

TCRdb keeps only in-frame clones here, not all; method: immunoSEQ multiplex PCR. The data contain 44,000 or so clones, 70% to 90% of them seen just once; the ten biggest clones take up 3.5% to 5%. The clonotype was recovered from a man aged 80 or over with urothelial cancer. The chain joins TRBV6-5 to TRBJ1-2; D gene ambiguous. Sequencing used PBMCs, obtained around atezolizumab (anti-PD-L1) treatment. The CDR3 DNA is TGTGCCAGCAGACCTACAGCAAACTATGGCTACACCTTC. Its protein is CASRPTANYGYTF.